This T cell receptor beta chain came from a study of cytomegalovirus exposure and HLA in healthy donors. Turning to the study itself: Out of about 170 million T cells, an earlier analysis found fewer than 140 million unique TCR beta sequences in total. A data release that came early held about 89 million unique TCRs from HLA-typed donors. Most genotyped donors, about four fifths of 300 to 400, had Caucasian-associated genetic ancestry. Study-wide findings and caveats: An analysis done earlier found most TCR beta V segments productive about 87% or about 30% of the time.

This clone has a single count. What it recognizes is unknown. The PCR had 60 Vbeta and 13 Jbeta primers. Data came from immunoSEQ multiplex PCR; TCRdb stores just in-frame clones and leaves some out. The sample yields over 150,000 clones, 70% to 90% seen once. From germline, CDR1 is SGHVS and CDR2 FQNEAQ. V lost 4 bases, J lost 4 bases, and 8 bases lay in between. There are 13 residues in the CDR3. V is TRBV7-8 and J is TRBJ2-1; D is unclear. This TCR derives from a woman aged 35 to 49 in good health and CMV-seropositive. The sequencing input was PBMCs. The CDR3 DNA reads as TGTGCCAGCAGCTACACGGGTTACAATGAGCAGTTCTTC. Translated: CASSYTGYNEQFF.